This T cell receptor beta chain appears in the sequencing data of a study of blood T cell repertoires in COVID-19 (dated by TCRdb to about 2020). Concerning the study at large: The collaborator samples originated in the United States, Italy and Spain and spanned the acute and convalescent phases of COVID-19. The prospective study material was composed of cDNA or gDNA derived from T cells, B-cell-depleted T cells, or PBMCs. The dataset comprised deeply sampled blood TCRbeta repertoires from subjects exposed to, actively infected with, or recovered from COVID-19. The repertoires were released in a freely available public database intended as a resource for research on the immune response to SARS-CoV-2. The samples were drawn from the first 160 participants of the ongoing ImmuneRACE study and from 1,254 subjects provided by 6 global collaborators. A de-identified subject ID, COVID-19 status, age in years and sex were almost always included in the sample metadata. Where HLA class I and class II types were available, the types were taken from metadata supplied by the sample provider, not from assay-based typing. Results the study describes overall, beyond this receptor: Clinical and demographic metadata were provided uncurated, with the amount varying by source and participant.

The V end loses 1 base and the J end loses 6 bases, and a stretch of 12 bases separates them. CDR1 LGHDT and CDR2 YNNKEL are derived from the germline V gene (reference sequence). Reading from cysteine to phenylalanine, the CDR3 counts 14 amino acids. Only the CDR3 DNA stays, 42 bases, in frame from base 1. As concerns this clone: What this receptor recognizes is not known. No much larger clonotype is one base removed from it; base qualities were not supplied.

The immunoSEQ Assay, a bias-controlled multiplex PCR, was used to amplify TCRbeta CDR3 regions from genomic DNA. The original pipeline was this. Within the assay, amplification of reference gene primers was used to estimate how many nucleated cells each sample contained. Sequence reads were collapsed and filtered to measure the absolute abundance of every unique TCRbeta CDR3 rearrangement. Productive Simpson clonality was computed per sample as the square root of Simpson's diversity index over productive rearrangements. Sourced from immuneACCESS, this table was stored by TCRdb with only in-frame sequences that have V and J called. A share of the clones is absent; for the studies checked, an unresolved V gene accounts for under half, and the remainder has no known explanation. V and J calls and clone size are those listed in that table; D and trimming were worked out from the DNA. The sample table lists approximately 250,000 clones, roughly 81% of them with a count of one. The ten top clones hold around 0.97% of the sample.

Each collaborating institution followed its own protocols to collect whole blood in K2EDTA tubes. For TCRbeta analysis, collaborators shipped samples as frozen whole blood, isolated PBMCs, or DNA extracted from either of those sample types. Rearrangement joined TRBV3-1 (or the pseudogene TRBV3-2) to TRBJ1-2; the D gene is possibly TRBD1, with 6 bases matching. The sequenced sample was peripheral blood. This TCR derives from a man aged 40-49 years with acute or convalescent COVID-19. CDR3 reads: CASSQGDGGNGYTF. The nucleotide sequence is given as TGTGCCAGCAGCCAAGGTGATGGGGGCAATGGCTACACCTTC.